The sequence of this T cell receptor beta chain was determined in a study of T cell responses to AZD1222 COVID-19 vaccine. About this clone: The antigen is not known.

This CDR3 spans 14 amino acids. CDR1 SGHNT and CDR2 YYREEE come from the germline V gene (reference sequence). The V and J ends lost 0 bases and 5 bases respectively, with 8 bases between them. The table came from immunoSEQ multiplex PCR; TCRdb's copy has only in-frame clones and leaves some out. The data hold some 110,000 clones, with 85% to 90% observed a single time. Study findings and constraints: The donor group comprised mostly white British people and more females; the analysis possibly underestimated clonal diversity. Nearly half of the spike-specific TCRs reportedly recognize variant regions that carry no mutations.

The TCR originated in an adult in good health. The starting material was peripheral blood, obtained on day 0 of AZD1222 vaccination. The chain couples TRBV5-4 to TRBJ2-2; D gene unclear. DNA of the CDR3: TGTGCCAGCAGCTTGGGGCAACGAACCGGGGAGCTGTTTTTT. Encoded protein: CASSLGQRTGELFF.